Included here is one TCR beta chain sequence, with context. Its antigen is currently unknown. These data come from a study of cytomegalovirus exposure and HLA in healthy donors. In germline, CDR1 is LGHNT, CDR2 FRNRAP. This CDR3 region has 15 residues. J gave up 4 bases and V 1 base, and 3 bases lay outside the gene matches. Method: immunoSEQ multiplex PCR; TCRdb's copy keeps in-frame clones and lacks some. The sample carries about 160,000 clones, roughly 84% recorded once. General observations from the study: The tendency of first-cohort TCR clusters to co-occur in the 130 or so validation repertoires was identified by a subsequent analysis.

Among the roughly 120 subjects of the validation cohort, separate from the approximately 700-subject first cohort, were the donors. V is TRBV12-5 and J is TRBJ2-1, with 8 positions matching TRBD2. This receptor was taken from a man aged 30 to 45 in good health and CMV-seropositive. Sequenced input: PBMCs. CDR3 in amino acids: CASGLGSGGYNEQFF. CDR3 sequence (DNA): TGTGCTAGTGGTTTGGGGAGCGGGGGTTACAATGAGCAGTTCTTC.